The 27 T cell receptor beta chains given below trace back to one sample, sequenced in a study of CD8 T cells in ankylosing spondylitis. TCRdb re-analysed the 5' RACE reads in MiXCR, keeping a single row per CDR3 protein. The sample records 250,000 or so distinct CDR3 sequences, roughly a quarter being singletons. The sample consisted of blood, either unsorted or a sorted T cell fraction (not recorded which). The receptors here all came from a male donor with ankylosing spondylitis or in good health (not recorded which).

This clonotype appeared a few times. The CDR3 reads CSAREGGGRQETQYF. CDR3 nucleotides: TGCAGTGCTAGAGAGGGGGGTGGGAGGCAAGAGACCCAGTACTTC. The chain recombines TRBV20-1 with TRBJ2-5, with D possibly being TRBD2 (6 bases). The CDR3 has 15 residues. Germline values: CDR1 DFQATT, CDR2 SNEGSKA (reference sequence). Between the trimmed V and J ends, which lost 0 bases and 2 bases, there was a span of 13 bases.

This clonotype showed up many times. This rearrangement joins TRBV12-3 or TRBV12-4 to TRBJ2-5, with 7 bases aligning to TRBD2. The CDR3 contains 17 residues. V dropped 3 bases and J dropped 5; count of bases not matched to a gene: 15. CDR3 sequence reads: CASSFLLARSKTETQYF. The CDR3 DNA reads as TGTGCCAGCAGTTTCTTACTAGCGCGGTCAAAGACGGAGACCCAGTACTTC.

This clonotype showed up many times. The chain uses TRBV9 and TRBJ2-7; 7 positions match TRBD1. This CDR3 comprises 15 residues. Germline CDR1 is SGDLS and CDR2 is YYNGEE. J was trimmed by 4 bases and V by 4 bases; bases with no gene match: 11. The CDR3 DNA sequence: TGTGCCAGCAGCCCCCGACAGGGACCCCTTTACGAGCAGTACTTC. Translating gives CASSPRQGPLYEQYF.

The table lists this clonotype with a few counts. This chain joins TRBV6-5 and TRBJ2-2; D gene ambiguous. V lost 5 bases and J lost 5, with 6 bases in between. The CDR3 consists of 12 residues. CDR1 and CDR2 from the germline V gene are MNHEY and SVGAGI. The CDR3 DNA reads TGTGCCAGCAGTACCCCAACCGGGGAGCTGTTTTTT. Protein sequence: CASSTPTGELFF.

The table lists this clonotype with many counts. This chain joins TRBV15 and TRBJ1-1, with a possible D match to TRBD1 (6 bases). CDR1 LNHNV and CDR2 YYDKDF come from the germline V gene (reference sequence). The ends were cut back, 0 bases at V and 11 bases at J, with 16 bases in the middle. The CDR3 has 14 residues. CDR3 sequence: CATSRDRSSGAAFF. DNA of the CDR3: TGTGCCACCAGCAGAGATCGGTCGTCAGGGGCGGCTTTCTTT.

V and J are TRBV15 and TRBJ1-4; D remains unclear. With 5 bases removed from V and 0 bases from J, the gap between germline ends came to 10 bases. Germline assignment: CDR1 LNHNV and CDR2 YYDKDF (reference sequence). The CDR3 is 15 residues long. The DNA of the CDR3 is TGTGCCACCAGCGGTTATACCGCAACTAATGAAAAACTGTTTTTT. As protein: CATSGYTATNEKLFF.

This clonotype has ten or more counts. This chain connects TRBV27 to TRBJ1-2; TRBD1 is a possible D gene (5 bases). The germline V gene has CDR1 MNHEY and CDR2 SMNVEV (reference sequence). V was trimmed by 3 bases and J by 1 base, leaving 12 bases between them. This CDR3 is built from 15 residues. CDR3 coding DNA: TGTGCCAGCAGTTTTCGAGGGGATTATAACTATGGCTACACCTTC. Translating it yields CASSFRGDYNYGYTF.

This clonotype showed up just once. The J gene is TRBJ2-3, the V gene TRBV4-2, with D unresolved. The CDR3 loop spans 14 amino acids. The ends were cut back, 1 base at V and 3 bases at J, with 8 bases in the middle. CDR1 LGHNA and CDR2 YNFKEQ come from the germline V gene. CDR3 sequence reads: CASSQVSPTDTQYF. Here the CDR3 DNA reads TGTGCCAGCAGCCAAGTCAGCCCGACAGATACGCAGTATTTT.

The V and J genes are TRBV29-1 and TRBJ2-1; 8 bases line up with TRBD1. Germline lookup yields CDR1 SQVTM and CDR2 ANQGSEA. The CDR3 contains 13 residues. V was pared by 5 bases and J by 5 bases, with 5 bases of the junction left unmatched. The DNA for the CDR3 is TGCAGCGTTTCCGGACAGGGCCACAATGAGCAGTTCTTC. This codes for CSVSGQGHNEQFF.

The genes are TRBV12-3 or TRBV12-4 and TRBJ1-6; D is uncertain. The CDR3 covers 13 residues. V shed 2 bases and J shed 7 bases, with 6 bases lying between them. For the CDR3, the DNA is TGTGCCAGCAGTTTACGTCAGAATTCACCCCTCCACTTT. This gives the protein CASSLRQNSPLHF.

The chain has TRBV10-3 and TRBJ1-2; a possible D gene is TRBD1 (5 bases). Germline CDR1 and CDR2: ENHRY and SYGVKD. V was cut by 0 bases and J by 8 bases, with 10 bases left in between. The CDR3 runs to 13 residues. The CDR3 DNA sequence: TGTGCCATCAGTGAGTCACCAGGGAACGGCTACACCTTC. It specifies CAISESPGNGYTF.

The rearrangement uses TRBV5-6 and TRBJ2-1; no reliable D call. From germline, CDR1 is SGHDT and CDR2 YYEEEE. V lost 3 bases to trimming and J lost 8 bases, with 15 bases between them. This CDR3 has 14 residues. The CDR3 DNA reads as TGTGCCAGCAGCTCGTGGGAAATAACGGATGAGCAGTTCTTC. It encodes CASSSWEITDEQFF.

This clonotype has ten or more counts. V usage is TRBV7-6 and J usage is TRBJ2-7, with D maybe TRBD2 (6 bases). The V end was cut by 1 base, the J end by 2 bases, with 9 bases between. Germline-derived CDR1 and CDR2 are SGHVS and FNYEAQ. CDR3 length: 14 residues. The CDR3 is CASSLEWGAYEQYF. The CDR3 region has the DNA TGTGCCAGCAGCTTAGAGTGGGGGGCCTACGAGCAGTACTTC.

A remark on this clonotype: Being one base from a much bigger clone, this may be a read error. The CDR3 end shows no conserved phenylalanine or tryptophan, and so a read error is likely. The J gene is TRBJ2-4, the V gene TRBV5-8; 8 bases are a match to TRBD1. Germline CDR1 is SGHTS and CDR2 is YDEGEE. J gave up 12 bases and V 4 bases, and 15 bases lay outside the gene matches. The CDR3 is 15 amino acids. The CDR3 region is CASSLDRGQGRSQYL. The CDR3 bases are TGTGCCAGCAGCCTGGACCGAGGACAGGGCCGATCTCAGTACTTA.

The J gene is TRBJ2-1, the V gene TRBV29-1, with D tentatively TRBD1 (6 bases). CDR3 length: 14 amino acids. The germline V and J ends were trimmed by 7 bases and 8 bases, with 21 bases remaining between them. Germline loops: CDR1 SQVTM, CDR2 ANQGSEA. This CDR3 reads CSALRDLRGDEQFF. The CDR3 nucleotides are TGCAGCGCTCTCAGGGACCTCAGGGGCGATGAGCAGTTCTTC.

In its sample, this clonotype was seen many times. The chain uses TRBV29-1 and TRBJ1-1; 10 bases align to TRBD1. This CDR3 is built from 13 residues. CDR1 is SQVTM, CDR2 ANQGSEA, per germline. Losses at the gene ends were 6 bases for V and 5 bases for J; bases not matched to a gene: 6. CDR3 residues: CSVRTDRGTEAFF. The CDR3 coding sequence is TGCAGCGTGAGGACGGACAGGGGGACTGAAGCTTTCTTT.

This clonotype was picked up a small number of times. The V and J genes are TRBV12-3 or TRBV12-4 and TRBJ2-7; 9 bases align to TRBD1. V lost 6 bases and J lost 2; bases outside the gene matches: 11. The CDR3 loop spans 16 amino acids. The CDR3 coding sequence is TGTGCCAGCAGGAACCTTCCGGGACAGGGTCCCTACGAGCAGTACTTC. Protein: CASRNLPGQGPYEQYF.

This clonotype was found many times. The chain uses TRBV20-1 and TRBJ2-1, with 9 bases identical to TRBD2. CDR1 DFQATT and CDR2 SNEGSKA come from the germline V gene (reference sequence). The CDR3 totals 14 residues. V gave up 3 bases and J gave up 13 bases; unmatched junction bases: 13. The CDR3 loop is CSASELAGPVRQFF. CDR3 DNA sequence: TGCAGTGCTAGTGAGCTAGCGGGACCCGTGAGACAGTTCTTC.

The genes are TRBV27 and TRBJ2-3; TRBD1 matches 8 bases. Germline trimming cut 3 bases from V and 4 bases from J; bases unmatched to any gene: 3. The germline V gene encodes CDR1 MNHEY and CDR2 SMNVEV (reference sequence). CDR3 length: 14 amino acids. The CDR3 DNA reads as TGTGCCAGCAGTTTCCCGGACAGGGCAGATACGCAGTATTTT. Protein: CASSFPDRADTQYF.

In this sample, this clonotype turned up many times. The chain carries TRBV29-1 and TRBJ2-5, with 10 bases fitting TRBD1. J was trimmed by 3 bases and V by 6 bases; bases with no gene match: 1. The germline gives CDR1 SQVTM, CDR2 ANQGSEA. CDR3 size: 12 residues. In nucleotides, the CDR3 is TGCAGCGTGGGGACAGGGGAAGAGACCCAGTACTTC. Translating it yields CSVGTGEETQYF.

This chain joins TRBV18 and TRBJ1-2, with unresolved D. Trimming stripped 3 bases from V and 1 base from J, with 9 bases between. Germline loops: CDR1 KGHSH, CDR2 LQKENI. There are 14 residues in the CDR3. The CDR3 DNA is TGTGCCAGCTCACCGACGAGAGATAACTATGGCTACACCTTC. Its translation is CASSPTRDNYGYTF.

In this sample, this clonotype turned up many times. The chain uses TRBV20-1 and TRBJ2-3; TRBD1 or TRBD2 may be the D gene (5 bases each). The V end lost 5 bases, the J end lost 0 bases, and 12 bases lay between the germline ends. CDR3 size: 14 residues. Per germline, CDR1 DFQATT and CDR2 SNEGSKA (reference sequence). Here the CDR3 DNA reads TGCAGTGCTGCCGGGACGCCAAGCACAGATACGCAGTATTTT. The encoded protein is CSAAGTPSTDTQYF.

The chain recombines TRBV10-3 with TRBJ1-2, with D unclear. Trimming pared 7 bases from V and 6 bases from J, leaving 15 bases between. The germline CDR1 and CDR2 sequences are ENHRY and SYGVKD. The CDR3 extends over 13 amino acids. The CDR3 sequence: CAITAIERDGYTF. CDR3 coding DNA: TGTGCCATCACAGCAATTGAACGGGATGGCTACACCTTC.

This chain uses TRBV12-3 or TRBV12-4 with TRBJ1-1; D unclear. V was trimmed by 2 bases and J by 2 bases, leaving 9 bases between them. CDR3 size: 14 residues. The DNA of the CDR3 is TGTGCCAGCAGTTTACGGGGTCAAAACACTGAAGCTTTCTTT. This gives the protein CASSLRGQNTEAFF.

CDR3 coding DNA: TGTGCCAGCAGCCCCCGGGGAGGAGGCACAGATACGCAGTATTTT. Translated, it gives CASSPRGGGTDTQYF. V gene TRBV6-1 combines with J gene TRBJ2-3; possible D gene TRBD2, 6 bases. The CDR3 totals 15 residues. Trimming removed 6 bases from V and 1 base from J, with 14 bases in between. Germline assignment: CDR1 MNHNS and CDR2 SASEGT.

The rearrangement uses TRBV7-7 and TRBJ2-7; tentative D call: TRBD2 (5 bases). The germline V gene has CDR1 SSHAT and CDR2 FNYEAQ (reference sequence). CDR3 length: 15 amino acids. Trimming left V 1 base short and J 5 bases short, with 15 bases between. The CDR3 here is CASSLGTGDSDEQYF. The CDR3 DNA reads as TGTGCCAGCAGCTTAGGGACCGGGGATAGCGACGAGCAGTACTTC.

In its sample, this clonotype was seen a few times. This chain uses TRBV20-1 with TRBJ1-2, with a weak D call TRBD1 (6 bases). Germline V lookup: CDR1 DFQATT, CDR2 SNEGSKA (reference sequence). V was clipped by 6 bases and J by 8 bases, with 16 bases between them. This CDR3 comprises 12 residues. CDR3 loop: CSAGVDGGGYTF. CDR3 sequence (DNA): TGCAGTGCCGGGGTCGACGGGGGCGGCTACACCTTC.